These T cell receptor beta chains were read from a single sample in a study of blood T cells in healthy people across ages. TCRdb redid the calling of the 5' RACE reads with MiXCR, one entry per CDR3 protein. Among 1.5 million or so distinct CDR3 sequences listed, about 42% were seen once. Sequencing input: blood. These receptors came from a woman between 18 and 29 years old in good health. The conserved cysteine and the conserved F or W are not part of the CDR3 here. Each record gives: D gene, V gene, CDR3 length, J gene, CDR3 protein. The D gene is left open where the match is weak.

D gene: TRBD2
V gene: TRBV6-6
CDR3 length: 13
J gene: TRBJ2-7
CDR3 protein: ASSYRRAGAYEQY

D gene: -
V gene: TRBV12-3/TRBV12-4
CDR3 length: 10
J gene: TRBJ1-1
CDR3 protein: ASSSSRTEAF

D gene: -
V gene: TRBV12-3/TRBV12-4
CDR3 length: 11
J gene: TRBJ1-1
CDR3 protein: ASIRTLGTEAF

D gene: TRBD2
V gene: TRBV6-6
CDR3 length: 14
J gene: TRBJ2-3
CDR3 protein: ASSYGGTRNSDTQY

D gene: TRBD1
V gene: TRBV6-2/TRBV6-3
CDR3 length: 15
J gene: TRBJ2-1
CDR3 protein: ASSYLRTGTGRDEQF

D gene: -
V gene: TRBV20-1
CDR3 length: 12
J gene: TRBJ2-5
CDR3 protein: SARGGPPSNEQY

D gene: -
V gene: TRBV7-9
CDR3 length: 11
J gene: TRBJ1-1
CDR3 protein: ASSTDMNTEAF

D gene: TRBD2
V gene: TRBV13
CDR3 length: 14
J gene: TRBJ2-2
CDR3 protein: ASSASGRARTGELF

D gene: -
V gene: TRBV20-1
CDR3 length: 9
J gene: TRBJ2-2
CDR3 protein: SARMTGELF

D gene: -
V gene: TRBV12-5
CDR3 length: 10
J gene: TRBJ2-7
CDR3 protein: ARDNHSYEQY

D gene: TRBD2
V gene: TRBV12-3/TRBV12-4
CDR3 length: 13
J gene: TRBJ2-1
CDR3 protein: ASTLLAGGGNEQF

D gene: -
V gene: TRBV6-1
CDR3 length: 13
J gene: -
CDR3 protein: ASSEVGVAKNIQY

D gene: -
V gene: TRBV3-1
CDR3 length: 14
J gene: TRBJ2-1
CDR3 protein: ASSQESASFRNEQF

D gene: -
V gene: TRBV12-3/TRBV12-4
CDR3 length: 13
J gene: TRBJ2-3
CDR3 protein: ASSLIGSPTDTQY

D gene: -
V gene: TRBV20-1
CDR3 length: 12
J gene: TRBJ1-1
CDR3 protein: SATRGGGSEMAF

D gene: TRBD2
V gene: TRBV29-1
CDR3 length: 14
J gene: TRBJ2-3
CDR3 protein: SIVGLAGVVADTQY

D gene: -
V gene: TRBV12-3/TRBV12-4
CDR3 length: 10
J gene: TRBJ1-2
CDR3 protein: ASRGRAYGYT

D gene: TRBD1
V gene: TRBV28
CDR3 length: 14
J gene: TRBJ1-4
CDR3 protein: ASGLRGRILNEKLF

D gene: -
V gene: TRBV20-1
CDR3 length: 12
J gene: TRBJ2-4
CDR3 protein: SARDSGLRGWQY

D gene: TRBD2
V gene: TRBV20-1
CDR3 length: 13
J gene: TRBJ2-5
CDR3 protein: SAKSSGAYQETQY

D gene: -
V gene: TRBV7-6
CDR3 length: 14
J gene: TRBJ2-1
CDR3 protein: ASSLEYVGTNNEQF

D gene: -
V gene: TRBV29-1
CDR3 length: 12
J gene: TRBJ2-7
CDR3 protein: SVEETWEPYEQY

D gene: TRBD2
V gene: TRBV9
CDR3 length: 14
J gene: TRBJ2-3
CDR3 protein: ASSARLAGDTDTQY

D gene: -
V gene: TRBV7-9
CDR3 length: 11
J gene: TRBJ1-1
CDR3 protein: ASNPKRNTEAF

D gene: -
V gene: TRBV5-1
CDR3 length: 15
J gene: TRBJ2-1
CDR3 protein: ASSLAPQSLSYNEQF

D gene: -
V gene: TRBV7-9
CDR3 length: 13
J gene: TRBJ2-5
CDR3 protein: ASSYRESSGDEQY

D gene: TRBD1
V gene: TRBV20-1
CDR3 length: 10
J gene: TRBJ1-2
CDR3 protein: SAGRDSYGYT

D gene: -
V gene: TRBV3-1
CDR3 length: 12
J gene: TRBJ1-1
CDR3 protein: ASSLGTRDTEVF

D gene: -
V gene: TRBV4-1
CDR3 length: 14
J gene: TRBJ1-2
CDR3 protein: ASSQGQGVLNYGYT

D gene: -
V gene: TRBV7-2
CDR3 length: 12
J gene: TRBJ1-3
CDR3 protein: ASSLVGRGNTIY

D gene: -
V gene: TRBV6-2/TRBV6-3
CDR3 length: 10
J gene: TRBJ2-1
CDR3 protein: ASTRGRDEQF

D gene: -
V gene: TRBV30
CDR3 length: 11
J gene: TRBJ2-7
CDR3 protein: AWSKGYPNEQY

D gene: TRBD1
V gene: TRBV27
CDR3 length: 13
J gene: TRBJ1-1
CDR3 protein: ASSFLGQGGTEAF

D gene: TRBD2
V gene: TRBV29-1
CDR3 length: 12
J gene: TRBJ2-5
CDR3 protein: SVGLAGPRNEQY